These 20 T cell receptor beta chains were sequenced from one sample in a study of OX40 agonist ivuxolimab in advanced cancers. Library creation used the immunoSEQ multiplex PCR assay. TCRdb stores this immuneACCESS table with in-frame sequences only. Part of the clones is absent; in the studies checked, under half of the shortfall reflects unresolved V genes, and no reason is known for the rest. This sample lists about 32,000 clones; 84% were detected once. Approximately 20% of the sample belongs to the ten largest clones. The sample in question was CD4+ or CD8+ T cells sorted from blood, obtained in a trial of the OX40 agonist ivuxolimab. The receptors stem from an adult with an advanced solid tumor such as melanoma, head and neck, liver or kidney cancer.

This rearrangement joins TRBV5-6 to TRBJ2-2; D uncertain. The CDR3 has 12 amino acids. The ends were cut back, 4 bases at V and 6 bases at J, with 7 bases in the middle. Germline lookup yields CDR1 SGHDT and CDR2 YYEEEE. The CDR3 spells CASSRRAGELFF. CDR3 sequence (DNA): TGTGCCAGCAGCAGAAGGGCCGGGGAGCTGTTTTTT.

The rearrangement uses TRBV9 and TRBJ2-2, with D hard to call. CDR1 SGDLS and CDR2 YYNGEE come from the germline V gene. Trimming shortened V by 4 bases and J by 1 base, and 11 bases separated the two germline ends. This CDR3 is 15 amino acids long. The CDR3 is CASSPRTGNTGELFF. The CDR3 bases are TGTGCCAGCAGCCCAAGGACGGGGAACACCGGGGAGCTGTTTTTT.

The chain joins TRBV13 to TRBJ1-2; D call uncertain. V shed 0 bases and J shed 8 bases, with 7 bases lying between them. Looked up from germline, CDR1 is PRHDT and CDR2 is FYEKMQ (reference sequence). This CDR3 has 12 amino acids. The CDR3 loop reads CASSLGLRGYTF. CDR3 DNA: TGTGCCAGCAGCTTAGGCCTTAGGGGCTACACCTTC.

The sample holds a few counts of this clone. V and J are TRBV5-6 and TRBJ1-2; D call uncertain. This CDR3 spans 13 amino acids. CDR1 is SGHDT, CDR2 YYEEEE, per germline. The germline V and J ends were trimmed by 1 base and 2 bases, with 6 bases remaining between them. CDR3 protein: CASSLFGNYGYTF. In DNA, the CDR3 is TGTGCCAGCAGCTTGTTCGGAAACTATGGCTACACCTTC. Using reference TRBV5-6 and TRBJ1-2 for the parts outside the CDR3, the full variable domain is DAGVTQSPTHLIKTRGQQVTLRCSPKSGHDTVSWYQQALGQGPQFIFQYYEEEERQRGNFPDRFSGHQFPNYSSELNVNALLLGDSALYLCASSLFGNYGYTFGSGTRLTVV.

The chain recombines TRBV29-1 with TRBJ2-1; D remains unclear. The CDR3 runs 11 residues. Trimming removed 4 bases from V and 8 bases from J, with 9 bases in between. The germline V gene encodes CDR1 SQVTM and CDR2 ANQGSEA. CDR3 nucleotides: TGCAGCGTTGGGGAAATCGATGAGCAGTTCTTC. Amino acids: CSVGEIDEQFF.

The V and J genes are TRBV5-1 and TRBJ1-5, with 7 bases that match TRBD1. The CDR3 contains 15 residues. Germline-derived CDR1 and CDR2 are SGHRS and YFSETQ. Trimming took 3 bases from V and 0 from J; bases not matched to a gene: 3. The CDR3 loop reads CASSWGTDSNQPQHF. In nucleotides, the CDR3 is TGCGCCAGCAGCTGGGGGACAGATAGCAATCAGCCCCAGCATTTT. The full variable domain, with the rest looked up from reference TRBV5-1 and TRBJ1-5, is KAGVTQTPRYLIKTRGQQVTLSCSPISGHRSVSWYQQTPGQGLQFLFEYFSETQRNKGNFPGRFSGRQFSNSRSEMNVSTLELGDSALYLCASSWGTDSNQPQHFGDGTRLSIL.

The chain is built from TRBV7-2 and TRBJ2-7, with D hard to call. There are 13 residues in the CDR3. Trimming left V 0 bases short and J 4 bases short, with 7 bases between. Germline CDR1 is SGHTA and CDR2 is FQGNSA. This CDR3 reads CASSLAPDYEQYF. CDR3 coding DNA: TGTGCCAGCAGCTTAGCTCCGGATTACGAGCAGTACTTC.

This chain joins TRBV14 and TRBJ2-3; no clear D. Looked up from germline, CDR1 is SGHDN and CDR2 is FVKESK. The CDR3 spans 18 residues. The V end was cut by 4 bases, the J end by 7 bases, with 27 bases between. CDR3 sequence reads: CASSLSLSPVFGVNTQYF. The CDR3 nucleotides are TGTGCCAGCAGCCTCTCCTTATCCCCAGTCTTTGGGGTTAATACGCAGTATTTT.

This clone ranks as medium-sized. This chain links TRBV10-3 with TRBJ1-2, with 7 bases identical to TRBD1. The CDR3 totals 17 residues. V was clipped by 0 bases and J by 6 bases; unmatched bases: 13. The V gene's germline CDR1 is ENHRY and CDR2 SYGVKD. Here the CDR3 reads CAISESLGLEGANGYTF. The CDR3 bases are TGTGCCATCAGTGAGTCTCTTGGATTGGAGGGGGCGAATGGCTACACCTTC.

The chain has TRBV5-1 and TRBJ2-7; D assignment may be TRBD1 or TRBD2 (6 bases each). V lost 4 bases to trimming and J lost 0 bases, with 14 bases between them. Per germline, CDR1 SGHRS and CDR2 YFSETQ. This CDR3 has 15 amino acids. The CDR3 loop reads CASSPRGTTSYEQYF. The CDR3, as DNA: TGCGCCAGCAGCCCCCGGGGGACAACCTCCTACGAGCAGTACTTC.

The chain joins TRBV11-2 to TRBJ2-6, with TRBD1 as a possible D gene (6 bases). V was cut by 5 bases and J by 5 bases, with 22 bases left in between. Germline V CDR1 and CDR2: SGHAT, FQNNGV. This CDR3 is 18 amino acids long. CDR3 residues: CASSRGGKQQSRANVLTF. The CDR3 DNA follows: TGTGCCAGCAGCCGTGGGGGCAAGCAACAAAGTCGGGCCAACGTCCTGACTTTC.

V is TRBV29-1 and J is TRBJ2-7, with 7 bases lining up with TRBD2. The CDR3 runs to 14 residues. CDR1 SQVTM and CDR2 ANQGSEA come from the germline V gene. The junction had 12 bases not matched to a gene; V was cut back by 6 bases and J by 4 bases. The CDR3 nucleotides read TGCAGCGTATTTACCGGGACTACCAAATACGAGCAGTACTTC. It encodes CSVFTGTTKYEQYF.

The chain employs TRBV15 and TRBJ2-7, with TRBD1 matching 8 bases. V lost 6 bases to trimming and J lost 5 bases; unmatched junction nucleotides: 9. The CDR3 length is 14 residues. In germline, CDR1 is LNHNV, CDR2 YYDKDF (reference sequence). Written as DNA, the CDR3 is TGTGCCACCAGTGAACAGGGGGTCTTAAACGAGCAGTACTTC. It translates to CATSEQGVLNEQYF.

Here the CDR3 DNA reads TGTGCCAGCAGCGTAGCTTCAAGAAGCACAGATACGCAGTATTTT. As protein: CASSVASRSTDTQYF. The rearrangement links TRBV9 to TRBJ2-3; no clear D gene. V lost 0 bases, J lost 0 bases, and 8 bases lay in between. The CDR3 has 15 amino acids. Germline values: CDR1 SGDLS, CDR2 YYNGEE. Looking up the rest from reference TRBV9 and TRBJ2-3 gives the full variable domain: DSGVTQTPKHLITATGQRVTLRCSPRSGDLSVYWYQQSLDQGLQFLIQYYNGEERAKGNILERFSAQQFPDLHSELNLSSLELGDSALYFCASSVASRSTDTQYFGPGTRLTVL.

The chain combines TRBV4-1 with TRBJ2-7, with a possible D match to TRBD2 (5 bases). The V and J ends lost 0 bases and 2 bases respectively, with 5 bases between them. The CDR3 length is 13 residues. Germline CDR1 is MGHRA and CDR2 is YSYEKL. CDR3 in DNA: TGCGCCAGCAGCCAAGAGGGAGCCTACGAGCAGTACTTC. It codes for CASSQEGAYEQYF.

The chain uses TRBV7-9 and TRBJ2-3; D is unresolved. CDR1 and CDR2 from the germline V gene are SEHNR and FQNEAQ (reference sequence). CDR3 length equals 16 residues. The ends were cut back, 5 bases at V and 0 bases at J, with 15 bases in the middle. The CDR3 DNA follows: TGTGCCAGCAGCCCTTGGACGGGCCCTAGCACAGATACGCAGTATTTT. Its translation is CASSPWTGPSTDTQYF. Based on the CDR3 plus reference TRBV7-9 and TRBJ2-3, the full variable domain is DTGVSQNPRHKITKRGQNVTFRCDPISEHNRLYWYRQTLGQGPEFLTYFQNEAQLEKSRLLSDRFSAERPKGSFSTLEIQRTEQGDSAMYLCASSPWTGPSTDTQYFGPGTRLTVL.

This clone came up a few times. Other DNA sequences in this sample translate to the same CDR3. The V gene is TRBV7-2, the J gene TRBJ1-1; D gene unclear. The CDR3 runs 13 residues. The V gene's germline CDR1 is SGHTA and CDR2 FQGNSA. V was shortened by 2 bases and J by 1 base, with 5 bases between the two germline ends. CDR3 DNA: TGTGCCAGCAGCTTATTCGAGAACACTGAAGCTTTCTTT. This codes for CASSLFENTEAFF.

The V and J genes are TRBV7-2 and TRBJ2-7; the D is unclear. Germline values: CDR1 SGHTA, CDR2 FQGNSA. This CDR3 is 12 amino acids long. V lost 2 bases, J lost 4 bases, and 6 bases lay in between. In nucleotides, the CDR3 is TGTGCCAGCAGCTTAATCCCTTACGAGCAGTACTTC. Protein product: CASSLIPYEQYF. Supplemented by reference TRBV7-2 and TRBJ2-7, the full variable domain reads GAGVSQSPSNKVTEKGKDVELRCDPISGHTALYWYRQSLGQGLEFLIYFQGNSAPDKSGLPSDRFSAERTGGSVSTLTIQRTQQEDSAVYLCASSLIPYEQYFGPGTRLTVT.

The V gene is TRBV27, the J gene TRBJ2-7; D tentatively reads TRBD1 or TRBD2 (5 bases each). The V gene lost 5 bases and the J gene lost 2 bases, with 16 bases spanning the gap. Per germline, CDR1 MNHEY and CDR2 SMNVEV (reference sequence). The CDR3 spans 15 residues. The DNA of the CDR3 is TGTGCCAGCAGTCTTGGGACGCAGCTCACCTACGAGCAGTACTTC. Translating gives CASSLGTQLTYEQYF.

The chain recombines TRBV27 with TRBJ2-3; D possibly corresponds to TRBD1 (6 bases). Germline assignment: CDR1 MNHEY and CDR2 SMNVEV (reference sequence). The ends were cut back, 4 bases at V and 2 bases at J, with 13 bases in the middle. CDR3 length: 15 amino acids. CDR3 DNA: TGTGCCAGCAGTTGGAGTCAGGGGCACACAGATACGCAGTATTTT. It translates to CASSWSQGHTDTQYF.